These 21 T cell receptor beta chains share one sample of origin, sequenced in a study of blood T cell repertoires in COVID-19. Clones were sequenced by immunoSEQ multiplex PCR, and TCRdb holds only the in-frame ones, with some missing. The sample records about 220,000 clones, over 65% being singletons. Material: PBMCs or T cells enriched from blood (not recorded which). Receptors originate from a woman in her fifties or sixties who had recovered from COVID-19.

The J gene is TRBJ1-4, the V gene TRBV4-2; D is unresolved. Trimming cost V 3 bases and J 5 bases, with 19 bases left between them. Germline CDR1 is LGHNA and CDR2 is YNFKEQ. The CDR3 is made up of 17 amino acids. The CDR3: CASSQAFSGRGNEKLFF. The CDR3 DNA reads as TGTGCCAGCAGCCAGGCCTTTTCAGGTCGTGGGAATGAAAAACTGTTTTTT.

The chain uses TRBV11-2 and TRBJ2-2; the match to TRBD1 covers 7 bases. CDR1 and CDR2 from the germline V gene are SGHAT and FQNNGV. This CDR3 region has 16 residues. Losses at the gene ends were 6 bases for V and 5 bases for J; bases not matched to a gene: 12. The CDR3: CASRSGQSARTGELFF. CDR3 bases: TGTGCCAGCAGGTCGGGACAGTCGGCGAGAACCGGGGAGCTGTTTTTT.

The gene calls are TRBV14 and TRBJ2-2; perhaps TRBD2 as D (6 bases). With 5 bases removed from V and 5 bases from J, the gap between germline ends came to 12 bases. There are 14 residues in the CDR3. CDR1 and CDR2 from the germline V gene are SGHDN and FVKESK. The CDR3 DNA reads as TGTGCCAGCAGCACGGGGGTTGGTACCGGGGAGCTGTTTTTT. Its translation: CASSTGVGTGELFF.

The sample holds a few counts of this clone. The V gene is TRBV4-2, the J gene TRBJ2-7; TRBD2 matches 11 bases. The V gene's germline CDR1 is LGHNA and CDR2 YNFKEQ. This CDR3 region has 18 residues. V dropped 4 bases and J dropped 0; count of bases not matched to a gene: 11. The CDR3 DNA follows: TGTGCCAGCAGCCTGGGACTAGCGGAAATAGGTTTCTCCTACGAGCAGTACTTC. Translating gives CASSLGLAEIGFSYEQYF.

The CDR3 protein is CASSYINRWLNTEAFF. The CDR3, as DNA: TGTGCCAGCAGCTATATCAACAGGTGGTTGAACACTGAAGCTTTCTTT. This chain uses TRBV5-4 with TRBJ1-1, with D maybe TRBD1 (5 bases). V was pared by 3 bases and J by 0 bases, with 15 bases between. The CDR3 covers 16 residues. CDR1 SGHNT and CDR2 YYREEE come from the germline V gene (reference sequence).

In the case of this clone: This CDR3 is also generated by other DNA sequences in the sample. The V gene is TRBV2, the J gene TRBJ2-5; 9 bases are a match to TRBD1. There are 13 residues in the CDR3. The V segment lost 7 bases and the J segment 3 bases; nucleotides outside the gene matches: 3. Germline CDR1 and CDR2: SNHLY and FYNNEI. The CDR3 nucleotides are TGTGCCAGCACTAGGGACAGGGAAGAGACCCAGTACTTC. Its protein is CASTRDREETQYF.

The V and J genes are TRBV9 and TRBJ2-1; D possibly corresponds to TRBD1 (6 bases). Germline V gives CDR1 SGDLS, CDR2 YYNGEE. CDR3 length equals 16 residues. V lost 4 bases and J 1 base, leaving 15 bases between the germline ends. The CDR3 is CASSPTGQGSYNEQFF. The CDR3 DNA sequence: TGTGCCAGCAGCCCGACAGGCCAGGGGTCCTACAATGAGCAGTTCTTC.

This clone has only one observation. The rearrangement joins TRBV19 to TRBJ1-2; 10 bases map to TRBD1. CDR3 length: 14 residues. V gave up 6 bases and J gave up 4 bases; unmatched junction bases: 5. Germline V lookup: CDR1 LNHDA, CDR2 SQIVND (reference sequence). This CDR3 is CASRRQGALYGYTF. The CDR3 DNA reads TGTGCCAGTAGGCGACAGGGGGCCCTCTATGGCTACACCTTC.

This clone appeared a few times. The chain couples TRBV2 to TRBJ1-2; 8 nucleotides align to TRBD1. From germline, CDR1 is SNHLY and CDR2 FYNNEI. CDR3 length equals 12 residues. V lost 6 bases, J lost 8 bases, and 5 bases stayed unmatched. The CDR3 DNA follows: TGTGCCAGCAGGACAGGGGCGGGAGGCTACACCTTC. Encoded protein: CASRTGAGGYTF.

The CDR3 loop is CASSPPSSGVETQYF. The DNA for the CDR3 is TGTGCCAGCTCACCACCGTCTAGCGGGGTTGAGACCCAGTACTTC. The chain is built from TRBV18 and TRBJ2-5, with 9 bases fitting TRBD2. The CDR3 is made up of 15 amino acids. With 0 bases clipped from V and 5 bases from J, the junction kept 4 bases outside the gene matches. Germline V gene data show CDR1 as KGHSH and CDR2 as LQKENI.

The chain carries TRBV2 and TRBJ2-5; D is undetermined. Germline loops: CDR1 SNHLY, CDR2 FYNNEI. Trimming took off 5 bases at V and 2 bases at J, with 15 bases between the two ends. The CDR3 covers 15 residues. This CDR3 reads CASSTPSTVQETQYF. The CDR3 nucleotides read TGTGCCAGCAGTACCCCCTCCACGGTTCAAGAGACCCAGTACTTC.

V and J are TRBV11-2 and TRBJ2-7; 7 positions agree with TRBD1. V shed 3 bases and J 7 bases; nucleotides not matched to a gene: 12. From germline, CDR1 is SGHAT and CDR2 FQNNGV. This CDR3 is built from 15 residues. The DNA for the CDR3 is TGTGCCAGCAGCTTTGGGACAGAGAGTTCGGGAGAGCAGTACTTC. Translated, it gives CASSFGTESSGEQYF.

The J gene is TRBJ2-5, the V gene TRBV27, with TRBD1 matching over 9 bases. The V and J ends lost 4 bases and 2 bases, in that order; junction bases with no gene match: 5. Germline V gives CDR1 MNHEY, CDR2 SMNVEV (reference sequence). The CDR3 is 15 residues long. The CDR3 DNA reads as TGTGCCAGCAGTTCCCCGGGACAGGGTCAAGAGACCCAGTACTTC. It translates to CASSSPGQGQETQYF.

V and J are TRBV25-1 and TRBJ1-2, with TRBD1 identical over 8 bases. Trimming took 3 bases from V and 8 from J; bases not matched to a gene: 8. The CDR3 extends over 14 amino acids. Germline CDR1 and CDR2: MGHDK and SYGVNS. The CDR3 here is CASSDLDRGWGYTF. The CDR3 DNA follows: TGTGCCAGCAGTGACCTCGACAGGGGCTGGGGCTACACCTTC.

This chain links TRBV7-2 with TRBJ2-3, with TRBD1 identical over 7 bases. The trim removed 3 bases at V and 3 bases at J, leaving 9 bases unmatched. The germline V gene encodes CDR1 SGHTA and CDR2 FQGNSA. The CDR3 runs 16 residues. Here the CDR3 reads CASSFTAGTVTDTQYF. CDR3 DNA sequence: TGTGCCAGCAGCTTTACGGCCGGGACAGTGACAGATACGCAGTATTTT.

The chain joins TRBV12-3 or TRBV12-4 to TRBJ2-7; D is possibly TRBD1 (6 bases). The CDR3 is made up of 11 amino acids. V lost 6 bases, J lost 4 bases, and 7 bases lay in between. The CDR3, as DNA: TGTGCCAGCAGCAGGGGTTACGAGCAGTACTTC. It yields the protein CASSRGYEQYF.

The V call is TRBV5-1, the J call TRBJ1-4; 8 bases line up with TRBD1. Germline CDR1 and CDR2: SGHRS and YFSETQ. CDR3 length: 14 amino acids. V lost 2 bases and J lost 6; bases outside the gene matches: 3. The CDR3 protein is CASSFQGAYEKLFF. The CDR3, as DNA: TGCGCCAGCAGCTTTCAGGGGGCGTATGAAAAACTGTTTTTT.

V and J are TRBV2 and TRBJ2-5; 8 bases line up with TRBD2. This CDR3 region has 15 residues. Germline assignment: CDR1 SNHLY and CDR2 FYNNEI. Germline trimming cut 7 bases from V and 2 bases from J; bases unmatched to any gene: 9. The CDR3 DNA reads as TGTGCCAGCATTCTACTAGCGGTGTTACAAGAGACCCAGTACTTC. Translated: CASILLAVLQETQYF.

The J gene is TRBJ2-5, the V gene TRBV6-2 or TRBV6-3, with 13 bases identical to TRBD2. CDR1 is MNHEY and CDR2 is SVGEGT in the germline V gene. This CDR3 has 17 residues. V trimming: 6 bases; J trimming: 10 bases; junction bases outside the gene matches: 17. The CDR3 DNA reads as TGTGCCAGCAGCTTCACCGCCTCCGGGACTAGCGGGGCGGGCCAGTACTTC. It specifies CASSFTASGTSGAGQYF.

This sequence joins TRBV7-9 and TRBJ1-1, with 11 bases that match TRBD1. CDR1 is SEHNR, CDR2 FQNEAQ, per germline (reference sequence). The CDR3 runs 14 residues. V shed 5 bases, J shed 11 bases, and the junction held 10 bases outside the gene matches. CDR3 sequence: CASSARTGGEGAFF. For the CDR3, the DNA is TGTGCCAGCAGCGCCCGGACAGGGGGCGAGGGGGCTTTCTTT.

The rearrangement joins TRBV7-8 to TRBJ1-1, with D maybe TRBD1 (5 bases). The germline gives CDR1 SGHVS, CDR2 FQNEAQ. V lost 3 bases and J 7 bases, leaving 18 bases between the germline ends. The CDR3 has 15 residues. Written as DNA, the CDR3 is TGTGCCAGCAGCTTCTTACCCGGTCGCGGGGGTGAAGCTTTCTTT. This sequence encodes CASSFLPGRGGEAFF.